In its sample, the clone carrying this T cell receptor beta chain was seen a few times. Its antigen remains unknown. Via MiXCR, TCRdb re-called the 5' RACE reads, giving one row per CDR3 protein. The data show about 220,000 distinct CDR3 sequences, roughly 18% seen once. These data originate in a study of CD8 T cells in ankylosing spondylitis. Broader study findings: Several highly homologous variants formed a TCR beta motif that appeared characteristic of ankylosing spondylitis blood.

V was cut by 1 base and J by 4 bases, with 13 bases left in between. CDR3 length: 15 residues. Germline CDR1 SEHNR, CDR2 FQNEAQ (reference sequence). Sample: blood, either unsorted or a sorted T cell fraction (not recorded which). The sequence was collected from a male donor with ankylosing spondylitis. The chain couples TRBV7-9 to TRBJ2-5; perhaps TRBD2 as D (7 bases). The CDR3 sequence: CASSLVVRGAETQYF. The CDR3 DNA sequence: TGTGCCAGCAGCTTAGTGGTACGGGGGGCAGAGACCCAGTACTTC.